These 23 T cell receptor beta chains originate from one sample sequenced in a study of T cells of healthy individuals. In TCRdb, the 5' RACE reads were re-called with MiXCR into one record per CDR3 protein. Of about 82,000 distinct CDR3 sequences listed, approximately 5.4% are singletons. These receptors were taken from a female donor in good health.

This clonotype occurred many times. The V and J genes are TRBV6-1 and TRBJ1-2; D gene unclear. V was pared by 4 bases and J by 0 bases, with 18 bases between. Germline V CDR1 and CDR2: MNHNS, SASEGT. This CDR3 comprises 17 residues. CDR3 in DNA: TGTGCCAGCAGTGCTGGAGGCCCATACTTTACTAACTATGGCTACACCTTC. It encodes CASSAGGPYFTNYGYTF.

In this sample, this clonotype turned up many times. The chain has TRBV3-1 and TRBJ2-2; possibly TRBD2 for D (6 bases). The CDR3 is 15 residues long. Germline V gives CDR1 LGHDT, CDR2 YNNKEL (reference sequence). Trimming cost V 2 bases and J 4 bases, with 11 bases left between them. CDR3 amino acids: CASSQKTSSTGELFF. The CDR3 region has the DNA TGTGCCAGCAGCCAAAAAACTAGCTCCACCGGGGAGCTGTTTTTT. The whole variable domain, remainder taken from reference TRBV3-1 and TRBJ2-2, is DTAVSQTPKYLVTQMGNDKSIKCEQNLGHDTMYWYKQDSKKFLKIMFSYNNKELIINETVPNRFSPKSPDKAHLNLHINSLELGDSAVYFCASSQKTSSTGELFFGEGSRLTVL.

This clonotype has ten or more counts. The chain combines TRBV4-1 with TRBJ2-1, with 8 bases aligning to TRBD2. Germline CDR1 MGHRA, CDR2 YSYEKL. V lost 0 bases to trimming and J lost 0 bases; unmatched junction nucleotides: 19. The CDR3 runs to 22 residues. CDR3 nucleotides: TGCGCCAGCAGCCAAGATTTCAAGACTAGCGAAGTTTACACTAGCTCCTACAATGAGCAGTTCTTC. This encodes CASSQDFKTSEVYTSSYNEQFF.

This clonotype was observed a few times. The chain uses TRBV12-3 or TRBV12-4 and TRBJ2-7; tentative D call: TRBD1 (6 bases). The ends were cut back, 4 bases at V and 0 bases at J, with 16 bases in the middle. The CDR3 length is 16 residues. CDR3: CASSSTDRLYSYEQYF. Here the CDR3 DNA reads TGTGCCAGCAGTTCCACCGACAGGCTTTACTCCTACGAGCAGTACTTC.

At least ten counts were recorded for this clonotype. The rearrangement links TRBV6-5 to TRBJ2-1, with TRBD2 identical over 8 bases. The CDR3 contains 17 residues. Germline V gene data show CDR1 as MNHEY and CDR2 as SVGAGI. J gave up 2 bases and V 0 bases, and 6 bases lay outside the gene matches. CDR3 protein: CASSYSLGGGTYNEQFF. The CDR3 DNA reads TGTGCCAGCAGTTACTCGTTGGGCGGGGGGACCTACAATGAGCAGTTCTTC.

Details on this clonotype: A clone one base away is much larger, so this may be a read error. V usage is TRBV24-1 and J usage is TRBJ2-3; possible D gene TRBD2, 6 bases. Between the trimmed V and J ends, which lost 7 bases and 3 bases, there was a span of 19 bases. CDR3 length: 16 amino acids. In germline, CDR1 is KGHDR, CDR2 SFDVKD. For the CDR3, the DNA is TGTGCCACCAGCGACTCGGGAGAGCCAGGAACAGATACGCAGTATTTT. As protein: CATSDSGEPGTDTQYF.

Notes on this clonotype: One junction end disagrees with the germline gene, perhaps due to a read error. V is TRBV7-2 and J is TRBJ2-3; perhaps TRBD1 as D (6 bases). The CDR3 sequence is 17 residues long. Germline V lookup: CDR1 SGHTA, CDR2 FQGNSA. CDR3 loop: CARSLWSSTGGTDTQYF. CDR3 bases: TGTGCCAGAAGCTTATGGTCTTCGACAGGAGGAACAGATACGCAGTATTTT.

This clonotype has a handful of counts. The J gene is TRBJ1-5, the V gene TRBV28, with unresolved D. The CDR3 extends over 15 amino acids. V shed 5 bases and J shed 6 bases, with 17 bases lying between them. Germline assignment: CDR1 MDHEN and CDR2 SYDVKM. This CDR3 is CASSTDTHGGQPQHF. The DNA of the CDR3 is TGTGCCAGCAGTACCGACACCCATGGAGGTCAGCCCCAGCATTTT. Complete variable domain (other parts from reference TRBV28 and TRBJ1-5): DVKVTQSSRYLVKRTGEKVFLECVQDMDHENMFWYRQDPGLGLRLIYFSYDVKMKEKGDIPEGYSVSREKKERFSLILESASTNQTSMYLCASSTDTHGGQPQHFGDGTRLSIL.

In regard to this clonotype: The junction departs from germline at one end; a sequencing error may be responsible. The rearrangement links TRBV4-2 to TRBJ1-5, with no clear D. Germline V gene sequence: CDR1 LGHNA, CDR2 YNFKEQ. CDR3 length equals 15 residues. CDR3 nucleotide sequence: TGTGCCAGGAGCCAGATCGACACGAGCAATCAGCCCCAGCATTTT. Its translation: CARSQIDTSNQPQHF.

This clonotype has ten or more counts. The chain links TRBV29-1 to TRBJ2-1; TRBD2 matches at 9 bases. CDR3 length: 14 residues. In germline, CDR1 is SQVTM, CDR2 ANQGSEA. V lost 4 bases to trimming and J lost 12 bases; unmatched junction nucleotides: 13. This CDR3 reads CSVVLAGFRMGQFF. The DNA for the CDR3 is TGCAGCGTTGTCCTAGCGGGGTTTAGGATGGGGCAGTTCTTC.

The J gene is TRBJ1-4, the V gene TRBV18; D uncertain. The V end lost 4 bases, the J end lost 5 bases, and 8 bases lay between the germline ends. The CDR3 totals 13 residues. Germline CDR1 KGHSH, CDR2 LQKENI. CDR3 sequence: CASSHRENEKLFF. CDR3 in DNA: TGTGCCAGCTCACATCGAGAGAATGAAAAACTGTTTTTT.

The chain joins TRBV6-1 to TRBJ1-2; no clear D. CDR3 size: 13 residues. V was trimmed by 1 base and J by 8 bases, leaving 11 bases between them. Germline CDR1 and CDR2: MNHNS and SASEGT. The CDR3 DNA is TGTGCCAGCAGTGAAGTATCAATCCCAGGCTACACCTTC. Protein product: CASSEVSIPGYTF.

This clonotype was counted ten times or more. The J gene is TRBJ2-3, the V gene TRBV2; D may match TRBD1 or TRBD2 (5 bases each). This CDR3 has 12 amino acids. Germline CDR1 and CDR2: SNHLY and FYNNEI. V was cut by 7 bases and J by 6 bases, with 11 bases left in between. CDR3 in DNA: TGTGCCAGCACTGGATGGGGGGATACGCAGTATTTT. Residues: CASTGWGDTQYF.

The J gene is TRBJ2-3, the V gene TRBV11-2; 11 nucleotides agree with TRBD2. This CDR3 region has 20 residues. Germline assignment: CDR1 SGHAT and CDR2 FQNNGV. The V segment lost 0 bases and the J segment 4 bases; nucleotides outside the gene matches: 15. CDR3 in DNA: TGTGCCAGCAGCTTAGACCTTACTAGCGGGAGTCTATTAACCGCAGATACGCAGTATTTT. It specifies CASSLDLTSGSLLTADTQYF.

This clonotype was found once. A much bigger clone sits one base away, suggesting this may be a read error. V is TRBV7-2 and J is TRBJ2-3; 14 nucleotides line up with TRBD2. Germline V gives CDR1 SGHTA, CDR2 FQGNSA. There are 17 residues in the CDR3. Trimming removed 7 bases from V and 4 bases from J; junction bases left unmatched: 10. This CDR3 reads CASNSPLTSGRADTQYF. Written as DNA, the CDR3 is TGTGCCAGCAACTCCCCCTTGACTAGCGGGAGGGCAGATACGCAGTATTTT.

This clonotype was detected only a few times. The CDR3 region is CASSPPSAHEQFF. The CDR3 DNA is TGTGCCAGCTCACCACCAAGCGCCCATGAGCAGTTCTTC. The J gene is TRBJ2-1, the V gene TRBV18; D call uncertain. Deletions cut 0 bases from V and 8 bases from J, with 8 bases between. This CDR3 is 13 amino acids long. CDR1 KGHSH and CDR2 LQKENI come from the germline V gene.

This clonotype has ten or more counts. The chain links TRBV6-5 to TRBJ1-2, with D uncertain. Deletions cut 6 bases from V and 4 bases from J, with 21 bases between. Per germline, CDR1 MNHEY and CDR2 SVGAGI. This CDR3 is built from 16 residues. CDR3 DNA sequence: TGTGCCAGCAGGGAAATCCGGGTCCGAATTCTCTATGGCTACACCTTC. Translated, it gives CASREIRVRILYGYTF.

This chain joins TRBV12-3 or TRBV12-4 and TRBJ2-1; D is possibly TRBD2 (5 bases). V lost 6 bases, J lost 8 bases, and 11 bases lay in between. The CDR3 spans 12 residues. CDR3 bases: TGTGCCAGCAGCACCGGGGATCATGAGCAGTTCTTC. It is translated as CASSTGDHEQFF.

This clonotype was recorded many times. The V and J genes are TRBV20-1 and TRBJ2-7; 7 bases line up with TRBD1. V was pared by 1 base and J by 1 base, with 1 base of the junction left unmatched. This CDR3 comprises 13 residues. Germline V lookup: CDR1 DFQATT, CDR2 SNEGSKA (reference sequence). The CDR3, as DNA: TGCAGTGCTAGAGTGGACAGGTCCTACGAGCAGTACTTC. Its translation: CSARVDRSYEQYF.

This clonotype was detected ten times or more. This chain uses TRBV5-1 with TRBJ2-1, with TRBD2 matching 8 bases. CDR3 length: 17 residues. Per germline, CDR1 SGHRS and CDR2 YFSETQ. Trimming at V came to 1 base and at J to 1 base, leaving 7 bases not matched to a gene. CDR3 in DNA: TGCGCCAGCAGCTTGAGCGGGAGCAAGATTTCCTACAATGAGCAGTTCTTC. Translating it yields CASSLSGSKISYNEQFF.

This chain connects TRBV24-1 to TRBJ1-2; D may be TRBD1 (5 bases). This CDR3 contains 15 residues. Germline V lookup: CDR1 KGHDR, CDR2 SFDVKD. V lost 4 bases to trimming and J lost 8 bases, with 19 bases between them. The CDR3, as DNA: TGTGCCACCAGTGACCCCCTGGCAGGGCCGCAGGGCTACACCTTC. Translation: CATSDPLAGPQGYTF.

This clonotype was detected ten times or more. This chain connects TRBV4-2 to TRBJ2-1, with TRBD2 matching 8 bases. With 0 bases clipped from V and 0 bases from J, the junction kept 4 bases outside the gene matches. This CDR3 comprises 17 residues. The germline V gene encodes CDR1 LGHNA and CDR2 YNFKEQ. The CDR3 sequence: CASSQDQLAASYNEQFF. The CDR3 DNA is TGTGCCAGCAGCCAAGATCAACTAGCGGCCTCCTACAATGAGCAGTTCTTC.

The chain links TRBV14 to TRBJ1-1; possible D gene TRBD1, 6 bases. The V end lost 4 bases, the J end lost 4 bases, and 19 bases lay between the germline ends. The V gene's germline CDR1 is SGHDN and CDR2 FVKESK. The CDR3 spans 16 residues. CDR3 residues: CASSPKGQHGATEAFF. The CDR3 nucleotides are TGTGCCAGCAGCCCGAAAGGACAGCACGGGGCCACTGAAGCTTTCTTT.